The sequence of this TCR beta chain was determined in a study of OX40 agonist ivuxolimab in advanced cancers. Study results and limitations: The authors also found low normalized T-cell clonal expansion in some nonresponders. The study found that CD8+ T cells averaged more expanded clones than CD4+. CD4+ and CD8+ blood T cells expanded clonally by week 6 at 0.1 to 3.0 mg/kg.

Produced via immunoSEQ multiplex PCR; TCRdb's table is partial and in-frame only. The sample comprises about 90,000 clones, roughly nine tenths of which are singletons, and about 1.7% rests with the top ten. Details on this clone: The antigen remains unidentified.

V dropped 5 bases and J dropped 8; count of bases not matched to a gene: 9. Germline V gives CDR1 SGHTA, CDR2 FQGNSA. This CDR3 has 15 amino acids. Autoimmune disease history or systemic immunosuppression disqualified patients. This chain links TRBV7-2 with TRBJ2-3; 11 bases agree with TRBD2. The receptor was isolated from an adult with an advanced solid tumor such as melanoma, head and neck, liver or kidney cancer. This material consisted of CD4+ or CD8+ T cells sorted from blood, taken in a trial of the OX40 agonist ivuxolimab. CDR3 sequence reads: CASSPLAGEASTQYF. As DNA, the CDR3 is TGTGCCAGCAGCCCACTAGCGGGAGAGGCAAGTACGCAGTATTTT.